Listed below are T cell receptor beta chains from one sample, sequenced in a study of shared clonotypes between healthy human individuals. Method: immunoSEQ multiplex PCR; TCRdb's copy keeps in-frame clones and lacks some. The data contain about a million clones, more than 75% of them singletons. Sequencing used memory CD4+ T cells sorted from blood. The receptors shown here come from a man between 18 and 35 years old in good health. Both conserved end residues are part of each CDR3. A D gene is named only where the DNA matches it firmly. The listing skips clone size in some rows; elsewhere it reads once, few, many or a size class.

V	J	size	D	CDR3	DNA
TRBV9	TRBJ1-4	NA	NA	CASSVAQAATNEKLFF	TGTGCCAGCAGCGTAGCCCAAGCCGCAACTAATGAAAAACTGTTTTTT
TRBV19	TRBJ1-1	NA	NA	CASSIVGAVTEAFF	TGTGCCAGTAGTATAGTAGGAGCGGTTACTGAAGCTTTCTTT
TRBV5-5	TRBJ2-7	NA	NA	CASSFNGPSYEQYF	TGTGCCAGCAGCTTCAACGGACCCTCCTACGAGCAGTACTTC
TRBV4-1	TRBJ2-1	NA	TRBD2	CASSLQLAGVNEQFF	TGCGCCAGCAGCCTGCAGCTAGCGGGGGTTAATGAGCAGTTCTTC
TRBV6-1	TRBJ1-5	NA	NA	CASSDRMGNQPQHF	TGTGCCAGCAGTGACCGTATGGGCAATCAGCCCCAGCATTTT
TRBV5-1	TRBJ2-4	NA	NA	CASSLATGNGNIQYF	TGCGCCAGCAGCTTGGCCACCGGGAATGGAAACATTCAGTACTTC
TRBV5-4	TRBJ2-3	NA	TRBD2	CASSQRGSTDTQYF	TGTGCCAGCAGCCAGCGGGGGAGCACAGATACGCAGTATTTT
TRBV2	TRBJ2-5	NA	NA	CASSENARGQETQYF	TGTGCCAGCAGTGAAAATGCTAGAGGGCAAGAGACCCAGTACTTC
TRBV30	TRBJ1-5	NA	NA	CAWSRGGGQSNQPQHF	TGTGCCTGGAGCCGAGGGGGGGGGCAGAGCAATCAGCCCCAGCATTTT
TRBV6-4	TRBJ1-2	NA	NA	CASSDSSSSNNYGYTF	TGTGCCAGCAGTGACTCCTCAAGTTCCAATAACTATGGCTACACCTTC
TRBV18	TRBJ2-3	NA	NA	CASSPSYGSTDTQYF	TGTGCCAGCTCACCATCATACGGTAGCACAGATACGCAGTATTTT
TRBV19	TRBJ1-1	few	NA	CASSIVENTEAFF	TGTGCCAGTAGTATAGTGGAAAACACTGAAGCTTTCTTT
TRBV2	TRBJ2-5	NA	TRBD1	CASSPEGAREETQYF	TGTGCCAGCAGTCCCGAGGGGGCGAGGGAAGAGACCCAGTACTTC
TRBV6-4	TRBJ1-2	NA	TRBD1	CASSTQPGGDYGYTF	TGTGCCAGCAGCACCCAACCAGGGGGAGACTATGGCTACACCTTC
TRBV5-1	TRBJ1-6	NA	NA	CASSLNVVGGGSPLHF	TGCGCCAGCAGCTTGAACGTCGTGGGTGGCGGGTCACCCCTCCACTTT
TRBV19	TRBJ2-6	NA	TRBD2	CATLPAGGLGANVLTF	TGTGCCACCCTCCCGGCGGGAGGGCTTGGGGCCAACGTCCTGACTTTC
TRBV7-2	TRBJ2-5	NA	NA	CASRFHGGRETQYF	TGTGCCAGCAGATTTCATGGGGGCCGGGAGACCCAGTACTTC
TRBV7-2	TRBJ2-2	NA	NA	CASSLSVAGELFF	TGTGCCAGCAGCTTGTCGGTCGCCGGGGAGCTGTTTTTT
TRBV14	TRBJ2-2	NA	NA	CASSDGKRNTGELFF	TGTGCCAGCAGCGACGGCAAGCGAAACACCGGGGAGCTGTTTTTT
TRBV30	TRBJ1-4	NA	NA	CAWSPGHVNEKLFF	TGTGCCTGGAGTCCCGGACATGTTAATGAAAAACTGTTTTTT
TRBV5-1	TRBJ1-2	NA	NA	CASSPGLEGEYGYTF	TGCGCCAGCAGCCCTGGCCTTGAGGGAGAATATGGCTACACCTTC
TRBV7-2	TRBJ1-5	NA	NA	CASSLGSHSNQPQHF	TGTGCCAGCAGCTTAGGAAGTCATAGCAATCAGCCCCAGCATTTT
TRBV28	TRBJ1-1	NA	NA	CATQRPGGVPTCFF	TGTGCCACCCAACGACCCGGGGGGGTACCGACCTGTTTCTTT
TRBV7-2	TRBJ1-1	NA	NA	CASSLGPLNTEAFF	TGTGCCAGCAGCCTGGGACCTTTGAACACTGAAGCTTTCTTT
TRBV10-1	TRBJ2-1	NA	TRBD2	CASSSSGTKHNEQFF	TGCGCCAGCAGTTCGAGCGGGACCAAACACAATGAGCAGTTCTTC
TRBV4-1	TRBJ2-1	NA	TRBD2	CASSQGVKPSGHNEQFF	TGCGCCAGCAGCCAAGGTGTAAAGCCTAGCGGCCACAATGAGCAGTTCTTC
TRBV7-2	TRBJ1-2	NA	NA	CASSLDSGANYGYTF	TGTGCCAGCAGCTTGGACAGTGGGGCGAACTATGGCTACACCTTC
TRBV10-2	TRBJ1-4	few	NA	CASRGIQTGLLFF	TGCGCCAGCAGAGGGATACAGACAGGTTTACTGTTTTTT
TRBV10-3	TRBJ2-2	NA	TRBD2	CAISVASGETGELFF	TGTGCCATCAGTGTGGCTAGCGGGGAGACCGGGGAGCTGTTTTTT
TRBV30	TRBJ1-2	NA	TRBD1	CACSGGLYGYTF	TGTGCCTGTTCAGGGGGCCTCTATGGCTACACCTTC
TRBV14	TRBJ1-3	NA	NA	CASSQVGGSSGNTIYF	TGTGCCAGCAGCCAAGTGGGGGGCAGCTCTGGAAACACCATATATTTT
TRBV4-3	TRBJ2-1	once	TRBD2	CASSRIVAGGPGNEQFF	TGCGCCAGCAGCCGAATCGTAGCGGGAGGGCCCGGCAATGAGCAGTTCTTC
TRBV11-2	TRBJ2-1	few	NA	CASSLLLGSQVGEQFF	TGTGCCAGCAGCTTACTACTAGGATCTCAGGTTGGTGAGCAGTTCTTC
TRBV7-3	TRBJ2-3	few	NA	CASSLEGRGTDTQYF	TGTGCCAGCAGCCTAGAGGGCAGGGGAACAGATACGCAGTATTTT
TRBV19	TRBJ2-5	NA	NA	CASSGGWQETQYF	TGTGCCAGTAGTGGGGGATGGCAAGAGACCCAGTACTTC
TRBV5-5	TRBJ2-3	NA	NA	CASSLPSTITDTQYF	TGTGCCAGCAGCTTGCCATCGACCATCACAGATACGCAGTATTTT